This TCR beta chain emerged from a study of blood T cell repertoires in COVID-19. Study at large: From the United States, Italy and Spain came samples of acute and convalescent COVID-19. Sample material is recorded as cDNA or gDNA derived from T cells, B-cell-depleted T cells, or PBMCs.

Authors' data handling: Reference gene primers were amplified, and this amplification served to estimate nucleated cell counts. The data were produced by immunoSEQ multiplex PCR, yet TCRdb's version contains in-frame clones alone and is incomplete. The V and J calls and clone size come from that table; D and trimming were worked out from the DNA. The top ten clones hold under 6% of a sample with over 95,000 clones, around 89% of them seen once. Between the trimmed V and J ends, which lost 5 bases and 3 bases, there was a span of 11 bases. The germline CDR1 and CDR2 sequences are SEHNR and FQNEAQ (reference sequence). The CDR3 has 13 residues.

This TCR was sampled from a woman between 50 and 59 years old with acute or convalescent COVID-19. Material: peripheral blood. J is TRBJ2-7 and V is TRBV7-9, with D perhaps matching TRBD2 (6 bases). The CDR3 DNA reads TGTGCCAGCAGCGCCGGGACTGTCTACGAGCAGTACTTC. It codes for CASSAGTVYEQYF.